This is a list of T cell receptor beta chains from one sample in a study of shared clonotypes between healthy human individuals. Data came from immunoSEQ multiplex PCR; TCRdb stores just in-frame clones and leaves some out. Of approximately 2.5 million clones in the sample, 85% to 95% were seen once. The sample comprised naive CD4+ T cells sorted from blood. Receptor source: a man aged 18-30 years in good health. Each CDR3 is given with its conserved first and last residue. Clone size appears in some rows only: once, few, many, or a class for an expanded clone.

>TRBV6-5|.
CASIAAGFYGYTF
>TRBV7-2|.
CASSSGSYNEQFF
>TRBV15|.
CATSSRRGVNTEAFF
>TRBV5-1|.
CASSLGGTATGELFF
>TRBV5-1|.
CASSLGATNEKLFF
>TRBV6-1|once
CASSEARRGAYNEQFF
>TRBV6-6|.
CASSYPADTNGYEQYF
>TRBV7-7|.
CASSLTGGGTDTQYF
>TRBV27|.
CASSSTGISNQPQHF
>TRBV30|.
CAWSVRVSEQYF
>TRBV6-1|.
CASREISGRGRDNEQFF
>TRBV7-2|.
CASSLAGIRDQPQHF
>TRBV6-6|.
CASRRTGNTYEQYF
>TRBV7-6|.
CASSASGSKPETQYF
>TRBV6-1|.
CASSARLLQETQYF
>TRBV10-2|.
CASSDRQIGQPQHF
>TRBV30|.
CAWTQRTGDGYTF
>TRBV2|.
CASSDPQFNEKLFF
>TRBV6-1|.
CASKRTGSGNTIYF
>TRBV19|.
CASRREGSSYEQYF
>TRBV19|.
CASPTGLAGGSLNSGANVLTF
>TRBV4-2|.
CASSQRRDSTDTQYF
>TRBV4-1|.
CASSPSRTGHYGYTF
>TRBV10-2|.
CASSELAGKRFF
>TRBV6-5|.
CASSYSGGADGYTF
>TRBV25-1|.
CASSEGGQGANYGYTF
>TRBV15|.
CATSTGQGKLGNTIYF
>TRBV10-2|.
CASSPQGNTEAFF
>TRBV2|once
CASITGGWETQYF
>TRBV5-4|.
CASSMGGYTQYF
>TRBV19|.
CASGPWDRAGNSPLHF
>TRBV4-1|.
CASSQVIGFGGGYTF
>TRBV5-6|.
CASTLTTSSTDTQYF
>TRBV19|.
CASSIGVNTGELFF
>TRBV28|.
CASSFRAGMNTEAFF
>TRBV5-4|.
CASSLRTSLFEQFF
>TRBV7-3|.
CASRLAGGPTDTQYF
>TRBV10-3|.
CAIRRSENTEAFF
>TRBV19|.
CASSTTRSAEQFF
>TRBV28|.
CASTIADRVNEKLFF
>TRBV30|.
CAWGNQYEQYF
>TRBV13|.
CASSFGQGASYEQFF
>TRBV25-1|.
CASSGSKAEQYF
>TRBV10-3|once
CAISESTGVNSPLHF
>TRBV12-5|.
CASGAGTGSYEQYF
>TRBV11-2|.
CASSLDLSTSEEGETQYF
>TRBV5-5|once
CASSLGPPTVNTEAFF
>TRBV19|.
CASSLRQYSGNYGYTF
>TRBV6-5|.
CASSSTGVGNIQYF
>TRBV2|.
CASSDLGASVGNSPLHF
>TRBV30|.
CAWSGHSGNTIYF
>TRBV7-2|.
CASSLTGVGETQYF
>TRBV7-2|.
CASSVSAGTDSYEQYF
>TRBV7-2|few
CASSSGSWETQYF
>TRBV5-1|once
CASSLAGQGMYEQYF
>TRBV5-1|.
CASSLPTLAFSGELFF